These 27 T cell receptor beta chains were sequenced from one sample in a study of monozygotic twins with inflammatory bowel disease. TCRdb reprocessed the 5' RACE reads, keeping one entry per CDR3 protein, no DNA. The sample includes around 370,000 distinct CDR3 sequences. Material for sequencing was blood. The receptors derive from a human donor with ulcerative colitis or Crohn's disease, or a healthy co-twin of an affected twin (not recorded which).

The chain joins TRBV7-2 to TRBJ1-3. The germline V gene has CDR1 SGHTA and CDR2 FQGNSA. The CDR3 is 15 amino acids. CDR3: CASSNWRGSGNTIYF.

The rearrangement joins TRBV7-9 to TRBJ1-4; TCRdb selects TRBD1, and the lack of DNA leaves this call unchecked. This CDR3 comprises 14 residues. The germline CDR1 and CDR2 sequences are SEHNR and FQNEAQ (reference sequence). The chain's CDR3 is CASSPGQANEKLFF.

The chain uses TRBV7-8 and TRBJ2-7; the TRBD2 assignment by TCRdb is unverifiable without DNA. This CDR3 has 16 amino acids. The germline V gene has CDR1 SGHVS and CDR2 FQNEAQ. CDR3 in amino acids: CASSLKIAGSLFEQYF.

The chain has TRBV9 and TRBJ2-7. Germline CDR1 SGDLS, CDR2 YYNGEE. This CDR3 region has 15 residues. The CDR3 spells CASSPQTAVSYEQYF.

The rearrangement links TRBV18 to TRBJ2-5; absent DNA, TCRdb's TRBD1 call cannot be checked. This CDR3 contains 15 residues. Germline V gene sequence: CDR1 KGHSH, CDR2 LQKENI. The CDR3 reads CASSPLRGRGETQYF. The full variable domain, completed using reference TRBV18 and TRBJ2-5, is NAGVMQNPRHLVRRRGQEARLRCSPMKGHSHVYWYRQLPEEGLKFMVYLQKENIIDESGMPKERFSAEFPKEGPSILRIQQVVRGDSAAYFCASSPLRGRGETQYFGPGTRLLVL.

The chain employs TRBV5-1 and TRBJ1-1. Germline CDR1 reads SGHRS; CDR2 reads YFSETQ. The CDR3 has 14 amino acids. This CDR3 reads CASSRVAMNTEAFF.

The chain carries TRBV30 and TRBJ1-1. Germline lookup yields CDR1 GTSNPN and CDR2 SVGIG (reference sequence). The CDR3 runs to 13 residues. Here the CDR3 reads CAWSVYGHTEAFF. Using reference TRBV30 and TRBJ1-1 for the parts outside the CDR3, the full variable domain is SQTIHQWPATLVQPVGSPLSLECTVEGTSNPNLYWYRQAAGRGLQLLFYSVGIGQISSEVPQNLSASRPQDRQFILSSKKLLLSDSGFYLCAWSVYGHTEAFFGQGTRLTVV.

This chain joins TRBV6-5 and TRBJ1-1; checking the TCRdb D call of TRBD1 is not possible without DNA. The CDR3 loop spans 15 amino acids. Germline values: CDR1 MNHEY, CDR2 SVGAGI. CDR3 in amino acids: CASSYGGQGGTEAFF.

The chain is built from TRBV29-1 and TRBJ2-3; TCRdb selects TRBD1, and the lack of DNA leaves this call unchecked. CDR1 and CDR2 (germline): SQVTM, ANQGSEA. The CDR3 runs to 17 residues. The CDR3 sequence: CSVGGVILSPSTDTQYF.

V and J are TRBV15 and TRBJ1-2. The length of the CDR3 is 14 residues. CDR1 is LNHNV, CDR2 YYDKDF, per germline (reference sequence). CDR3 amino acids: CATSRDLGVGGYTF. The full variable domain, in which reference TRBV15 and TRBJ1-2 provide the parts outside the CDR3, is DAMVIQNPRYQVTQFGKPVTLSCSQTLNHNVMYWYQQKSSQAPKLLFHYYDKDFNNEADTPDNFQSRRPNTSFCFLDIRSPGLGDTAMYLCATSRDLGVGGYTFGSGTRLTVV.

This sequence joins TRBV21-1 and TRBJ1-3. TRBV21-1 is recorded as a pseudogene. The CDR3 runs 13 residues. The CDR3 reads CASRDGSGNTIYF.

The genes are TRBV20-1 and TRBJ2-5. Germline V gene sequence: CDR1 DFQATT, CDR2 SNEGSKA (reference sequence). This CDR3 comprises 13 residues. CDR3 protein: CSADDTRQETQYF.

The chain employs TRBV4-3 and TRBJ1-4. Germline values: CDR1 LGHNA, CDR2 YSLEER. There are 14 residues in the CDR3. The CDR3 region is CASSHIPALEKLFF.

V usage is TRBV7-3 and J usage is TRBJ1-2; as DNA is missing, the TRBD1 call by TCRdb cannot be tested. The CDR3 totals 15 residues. Germline lookup yields CDR1 SGHTA and CDR2 FQGTGA. CDR3 sequence: CASSLSRAGNGGYTF. Full variable domain (missing parts from reference TRBV7-3 and TRBJ1-2): GAGVSQTPSNKVTEKGKYVELRCDPISGHTALYWYRQSLGQGPEFLIYFQGTGAADDSGLPNDRFFAVRPEGSVSTLKIQRTERGDSAVYLCASSLSRAGNGGYTFGSGTRLTVV.

This chain connects TRBV12-3 or TRBV12-4 to TRBJ2-5; the TRBD2 assignment by TCRdb is unverifiable without DNA. The length of the CDR3 is 15 residues. The CDR3 protein is CASSFVGGGRETQYF.

The genes are TRBV5-4 and TRBJ1-2; TCRdb's assignment of TRBD1 cannot be checked, as there is no DNA. Germline loops: CDR1 SGHNT, CDR2 YYREEE (reference sequence). The CDR3 extends over 16 amino acids. The CDR3 loop is CASSLVSWTGEYGYTF.

The chain combines TRBV7-2 with TRBJ2-3; TCRdb names TRBD2, which stays unverified in the absence of DNA. Germline CDR1 and CDR2: SGHTA and FQGNSA. The CDR3 totals 14 residues. CDR3 in amino acids: CASRNQRGTDTQYF. Full variable domain (remainder filled in from reference TRBV7-2 and TRBJ2-3): GAGVSQSPSNKVTEKGKDVELRCDPISGHTALYWYRQSLGQGLEFLIYFQGNSAPDKSGLPSDRFSAERTGGSVSTLTIQRTQQEDSAVYLCASRNQRGTDTQYFGPGTRLTVL.

V and J are TRBV6-1 and TRBJ2-7; TCRdb picks TRBD1, but there is no DNA to check that call. This CDR3 contains 12 residues. The germline V gene encodes CDR1 MNHNS and CDR2 SASEGT. The chain's CDR3 is CASSDRDTLGHF.

The V gene is TRBV7-6, the J gene TRBJ1-1. Germline CDR1 is SGHVS and CDR2 is FNYEAQ. This CDR3 spans 13 amino acids. The CDR3 sequence is CASSLGGYVEAFF.

The chain has TRBV3-1 and TRBJ2-1; TCRdb's assignment of TRBD1 cannot be checked, as there is no DNA. This CDR3 contains 17 residues. Germline V gives CDR1 LGHDT, CDR2 YNNKEL (reference sequence). CDR3 amino acids: CASSQVIAGADYNEQFF.

This CDR3 reads CASSPKTSGGADTQYF. V gene TRBV5-4 combines with J gene TRBJ2-3; TCRdb picks TRBD2, but there is no DNA to check that call. Germline V CDR1 and CDR2: SGHNT, YYREEE (reference sequence). The CDR3 runs to 16 residues.

J is TRBJ2-5 and V is TRBV7-7; TCRdb's D call of TRBD2 is untestable without DNA. Germline V CDR1 and CDR2: SSHAT, FNYEAQ (reference sequence). The CDR3 runs 16 residues. CDR3 sequence reads: CASSYLPLAGQVTQYF. Filled out from reference TRBV7-7 and TRBJ2-5, the complete variable domain reads GAGVSQSPRYKVTKRGQDVTLRCDPISSHATLYWYQQALGQGPEFLTYFNYEAQPDKSGLPSDRFSAERPEGSISTLTIQRTEQRDSAMYRCASSYLPLAGQVTQYFGPGTRLLVL.

The chain couples TRBV5-1 to TRBJ1-6; the D call of TRBD1 rests on TCRdb alone, since no DNA is present to check it. The length of the CDR3 is 18 residues. The germline gives CDR1 SGHRS, CDR2 YFSETQ. This CDR3 is CASSLTGTEHFLNSPLHF.

This sequence joins TRBV5-4 and TRBJ1-2; the TCRdb D gene call, TRBD1, has no DNA to confirm it. The CDR3 is 16 amino acids. Germline assignment: CDR1 SGHNT and CDR2 YYREEE (reference sequence). The CDR3: CASSLAPDREAGGYTF.

The chain joins TRBV7-2 to TRBJ2-3; TCRdb's D gene call, TRBD2, goes unchecked for lack of DNA. Per the germline V gene, CDR1 is SGHTA and CDR2 is FQGNSA. This CDR3 has 14 residues. This chain's CDR3 is CASSLDSLTRAQYF.

V is TRBV12-3 or TRBV12-4 and J is TRBJ2-7; TCRdb's D call of TRBD1 is untestable without DNA. The CDR3 length is 15 residues. CDR3 sequence reads: CASSLYRGASYEQYF.

The chain joins TRBV9 to TRBJ2-7; TCRdb indicates TRBD1, and absent DNA this call remains unverified. This CDR3 comprises 14 residues. Germline V gene data show CDR1 as SGDLS and CDR2 as YYNGEE. The CDR3 reads CASSTQGMLDEQYF.